The source of this T cell receptor (beta chain) is a study of T-cell memory formation after mild COVID-19. Study-wide findings and caveats: Day 37-peaking second-wave clones had unconfirmed SARS-CoV-2 specificity. Cross-reactive memory seemingly joined, as some responding clones were found in pre-infection memory. Later expanders leaned CD4+, whereas day 15 to 85 contracting clones were balanced CD4/CD8.

This clonotype turned up a few times. Its antigen is not identified. In TCRdb, the 5' RACE reads were re-called with MiXCR into one record per CDR3 protein. The table includes nearly 250,000 distinct CDR3 sequences, about 16% detected once. Trimming pared 2 bases from V and 3 bases from J, leaving 11 bases between. This CDR3 is 14 amino acids long. The germline V gene encodes CDR1 SGHTA and CDR2 FQGNSA. The TCR sequence derives from an adult woman who had mild COVID-19 (a few samples of this study predate the infection). Cell type and time point are not known. The source material was PBMCs or a T cell subset sorted from them (not recorded which). This chain uses TRBV7-2 with TRBJ2-7; tentatively, D is TRBD2 (6 bases). The CDR3 DNA is TGTGCCAGCAGCTTAAGCGGGTACCTCTACGAGCAGTACTTC. This translates into CASSLSGYLYEQYF.